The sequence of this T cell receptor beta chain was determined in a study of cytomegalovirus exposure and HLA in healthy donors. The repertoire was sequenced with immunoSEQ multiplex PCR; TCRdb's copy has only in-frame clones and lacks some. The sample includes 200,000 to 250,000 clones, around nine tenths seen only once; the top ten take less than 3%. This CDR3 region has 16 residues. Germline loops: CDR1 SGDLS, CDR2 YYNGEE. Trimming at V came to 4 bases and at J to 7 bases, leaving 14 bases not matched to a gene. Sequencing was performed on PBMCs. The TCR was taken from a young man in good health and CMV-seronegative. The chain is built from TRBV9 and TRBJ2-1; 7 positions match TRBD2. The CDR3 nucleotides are TGTGCCAGCAGCCCCGGAGCGGGACCTGTAGGAAATGAGCAGTTCTTC. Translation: CASSPGAGPVGNEQFF.